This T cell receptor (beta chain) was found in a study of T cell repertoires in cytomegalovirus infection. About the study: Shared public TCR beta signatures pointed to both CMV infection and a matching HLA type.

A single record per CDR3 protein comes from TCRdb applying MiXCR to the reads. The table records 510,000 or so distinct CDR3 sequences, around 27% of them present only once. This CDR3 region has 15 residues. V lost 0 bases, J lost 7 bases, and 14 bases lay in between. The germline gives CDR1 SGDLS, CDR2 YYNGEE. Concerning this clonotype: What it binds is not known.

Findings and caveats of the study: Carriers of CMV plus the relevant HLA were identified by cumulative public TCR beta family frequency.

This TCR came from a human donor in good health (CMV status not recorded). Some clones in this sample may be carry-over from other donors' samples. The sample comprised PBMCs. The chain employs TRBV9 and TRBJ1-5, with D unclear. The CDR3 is CASSVEGLEGQPQHF. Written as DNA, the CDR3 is TGTGCCAGCAGCGTAGAAGGGTTGGAGGGCCAGCCCCAGCATTTT.